The clone carrying this T cell receptor beta chain was counted a few times. Its antigen remains unidentified. This specimen belongs to a study of cytomegalovirus exposure and HLA in healthy donors. Whole-study results and caveats: One cluster of highly shared sequence variants probably arose as a sequencing artifact.

The PCR had 60 Vbeta and 13 Jbeta primers. TCRdb's copy holds only in-frame clones and misses some; the assay was immunoSEQ multiplex PCR. The table has approximately 180,000 clones, 78% seen once. CDR1 is SQVTM and CDR2 is ANQGSEA in the germline V gene. The CDR3 covers 12 residues. V lost 7 bases and J 5 bases, leaving 15 bases between the germline ends. This TCR was sampled from a woman aged 45-65 years in good health and CMV-seropositive. J is TRBJ2-7 and V is TRBV29-1, with D maybe TRBD1 (5 bases). Specimen: PBMCs. The DNA for the CDR3 is TGCAGCGGGGGCGGTGGCGTCCACGAGCAGTACTTC. This gives the protein CSGGGGVHEQYF.